The sequence of this T cell receptor (beta chain) was determined in a study of regulatory T cells in long-lasting Graves disease. The sample's time point: newly diagnosed GD, antithyroid drugs for less than 3 months. The authors made the TCR library using RNA they extracted from PBMCs. V gave up 6 bases and J gave up 2 bases; unmatched junction bases: 20. This CDR3 has 19 residues. Germline V gives CDR1 DFQATT, CDR2 SNEGSKA (reference sequence). Construction of TCR beta libraries relied on iRepertoire HTBI primers and on Arm-PCR targeting CDR3 regions. TCRdb re-called the multiplex PCR reads with MiXCR, one entry per CDR3 protein. In the table there are 450,000 to 500,000 distinct CDR3 sequences, 15% to 20% of which are singletons. This sample was shared with a second study, whose subject was T cells in Graves' hyperthyroidism and ophthalmopathy.

The origin of this receptor is a man aged 40-50 years with Graves disease. The gene calls are TRBV20-1 and TRBJ2-2; 8 bases align to TRBD2. Sequences were derived from peripheral blood mononuclear cells (PBMCs), sampled at new diagnosis, from a patient treated with antithyroid drugs. CDR3 in amino acids: CSAPTPIRTSGINTGELFF. The CDR3 DNA sequence: TGCAGTGCCCCGACACCTATCCGAACTAGCGGAATAAACACCGGGGAGCTGTTTTTT.